The 25 T cell receptor beta chains below all came from one sample that was sequenced in a study of memory CD4+ T cells and cytomegalovirus serostatus (dated by TCRdb to between 2018 and 2021). The library was produced with the immunoSEQ multiplex PCR assay. TCRdb provides this immuneACCESS table in a form limited to in-frame rearrangements. Some clones are lacking; in checked studies, under half of them reflect an unresolved V gene, and why the rest are absent is not known. The sample table contains under 50,000 clones; only one count was recorded for roughly 78% of them. The ten top clones hold approximately 0.97% of the sample. Single viable CD3+CD4+CD8-CD45RO+ cells were sorted as memory CD4+ T cells on a FACSAria II. What was sequenced was memory CD4+ T cells from blood. These receptors came from an adult in good health and CMV-seronegative.

This clone showed up just a few times. The chain joins TRBV28 to TRBJ1-5; D call uncertain. The ends were cut back, 2 bases at V and 8 bases at J, with 10 bases in the middle. CDR1 MDHEN and CDR2 SYDVKM come from the germline V gene. The CDR3 extends over 13 amino acids. The CDR3 nucleotides are TGTGCCAGCAGTTTAGAGGTACCAAAGCCCCAGCATTTT. It specifies CASSLEVPKPQHF.

The CDR3 DNA follows: TGTGCCTGGAAAGGGGAGGGAGGAGGAGGCTACACCTTC. This encodes CAWKGEGGGGYTF. The gene calls are TRBV30 and TRBJ1-2; possibly TRBD1 for D (5 bases). V was clipped by 4 bases and J by 8 bases, with 17 bases between them. The CDR3 is 13 amino acids. Germline CDR1 reads GTSNPN; CDR2 reads SVGIG (reference sequence).

The V and J genes are TRBV11-2 and TRBJ2-2, with 8 bases lining up with TRBD1. Per the germline V gene, CDR1 is SGHAT and CDR2 is FQNNGV. V lost 4 bases and J lost 9; bases outside the gene matches: 10. The CDR3 contains 15 residues. The CDR3 region is CASSSPGQGTRELFF. CDR3 sequence (DNA): TGTGCCAGCAGCTCGCCCGGACAGGGTACCCGGGAGCTGTTTTTT.

The rearrangement joins TRBV19 to TRBJ1-2, with TRBD1 matching 7 bases. Trimming cost V 1 base and J 3 bases; bases outside gene matches: 5. CDR1 LNHDA and CDR2 SQIVND come from the germline V gene (reference sequence). CDR3 length: 15 amino acids. DNA for the CDR3: TGTGCCAGTAGTATAGCCCTACAGGGGTACTATGGCTACACCTTC. Protein: CASSIALQGYYGYTF. The full variable domain, in which reference TRBV19 and TRBJ1-2 provide the parts outside the CDR3, is DGGITQSPKYLFRKEGQNVTLSCEQNLNHDAMYWYRQDPGQGLRLIYYSQIVNDFQKGDIAEGYSVSREKKESFPLTVTSAQKNPTAFYLCASSIALQGYYGYTFGSGTRLTVV.

J is TRBJ1-5 and V is TRBV6-5; D may be TRBD1 (6 bases). V shed 4 bases and J shed 4 bases, with 8 bases lying between them. The length of the CDR3 is 13 residues. CDR1 is MNHEY, CDR2 SVGAGI, per germline. In DNA form, the CDR3 reads TGTGCCAGCAGTTGGACAGCGAATCAGCCCCAGCATTTT. Translation: CASSWTANQPQHF.

V usage is TRBV6-6 and J usage is TRBJ1-5; the match to TRBD1 covers 8 bases. This CDR3 contains 12 residues. V gave up 8 bases and J gave up 4 bases; unmatched junction bases: 1. Per the germline V gene, CDR1 is MNHNY and CDR2 is SVGAGI (reference sequence). The CDR3 nucleotides are TGTGCCAGCCGGACAGGGAATCAGCCCCAGCATTTT. Translation gives CASRTGNQPQHF.

The genes are TRBV7-3 and TRBJ1-3; D unclear. V lost 4 bases, J lost 4 bases, and 17 bases lay in between. In germline, CDR1 is SGHTA, CDR2 FQGTGA. This CDR3 has 16 residues. The CDR3 DNA follows: TGTGCCAGCAGCTGGGATTCTCGGACGGCAGGAAACACCATATATTTT. Its translation: CASSWDSRTAGNTIYF.

The rearrangement joins TRBV28 to TRBJ1-6; D might be TRBD1 (5 bases). Trimming cost V 6 bases and J 5 bases, with 17 bases left between them. Germline V lookup: CDR1 MDHEN, CDR2 SYDVKM. This CDR3 region has 16 residues. CDR3 amino acids: CASRPSNGGNNSPLHF. The CDR3 DNA is TGTGCCAGCAGGCCATCGAACGGGGGAAATAATTCACCCCTCCACTTT.

In its sample, this clone was seen a few times. The chain combines TRBV6-5 with TRBJ2-7, with TRBD2 matching 7 bases. Unmatched junction bases numbered 6, after V lost 4 bases and J lost 0 bases. The V gene's germline CDR1 is MNHEY and CDR2 SVGAGI. CDR3 length: 15 residues. In nucleotides, the CDR3 is TGTGCCAGCAGTTGGAAGCGGGGAAGCTCCTACGAGCAGTACTTC. Translated: CASSWKRGSSYEQYF.

This clone has only a few counts. This rearrangement joins TRBV7-3 to TRBJ2-1; unclear D gene. This CDR3 is 13 amino acids long. Germline V gene data show CDR1 as SGHTA and CDR2 as FQGTGA. V lost 4 bases and J lost 2, with 6 bases in between. The chain's CDR3 is CASSSPAYNEQFF. CDR3 bases: TGTGCCAGCAGCTCCCCCGCCTACAATGAGCAGTTCTTC.

The V gene is TRBV7-8, the J gene TRBJ1-3; no reliable D call. Per the germline V gene, CDR1 is SGHVS and CDR2 is FQNEAQ. The CDR3 loop spans 14 amino acids. V shed 1 base and J shed 0 bases, with 4 bases lying between them. DNA for the CDR3: TGTGCCAGCAGCTTAGAACCCTCTGGAAACACCATATATTTT. This encodes CASSLEPSGNTIYF.

The V gene is TRBV11-1, the J gene TRBJ1-1; 9 nucleotides agree with TRBD1. The CDR3 loop spans 12 amino acids. The germline CDR1 and CDR2 sequences are SGHAT and FQDESV (reference sequence). Trimming at V came to 5 bases and at J to 7 bases, leaving 2 bases not matched to a gene. CDR3 loop: CASSRDRVEAFF. CDR3 in DNA: TGTGCCAGCAGCCGGGACAGGGTTGAAGCTTTCTTT.

The chain links TRBV29-1 to TRBJ1-3; tentative D call: TRBD1 (6 bases). The CDR3 has 12 amino acids. CDR1 and CDR2 (germline): SQVTM, ANQGSEA. In DNA form, the CDR3 reads TGCAGTGCTGGACAGTCTGGAAACACCATATATTTT. This gives the protein CSAGQSGNTIYF.

The rearrangement uses TRBV10-1 and TRBJ1-5; weak D call: TRBD1 (5 bases). The V end was cut by 1 base, the J end by 9 bases, with 16 bases between. Germline values: CDR1 WNHNN, CDR2 SYGVQD (reference sequence). This CDR3 contains 15 residues. The CDR3 DNA reads as TGCGCCAGCAGTGAGTTTGGGACCCAATATTTGCCCCAGCATTTT. It translates to CASSEFGTQYLPQHF.

This clone was recorded once. The gene calls are TRBV14 and TRBJ1-6; D is ambiguous. CDR1 and CDR2 from the germline V gene are SGHDN and FVKESK. V was pared by 1 base and J by 7 bases, with 14 bases between. The CDR3 covers 16 residues. This CDR3 reads CASSQGGPFRNSPLHF. For the CDR3, the DNA is TGTGCCAGCAGCCAAGGTGGCCCGTTTCGAAATTCACCCCTCCACTTT.

The chain uses TRBV18 and TRBJ1-2; the D is unclear. The CDR3 runs 15 residues. V was shortened by 2 bases and J by 0 bases, with 10 bases between the two germline ends. Germline CDR1 KGHSH, CDR2 LQKENI. As DNA, the CDR3 is TGTGCCAGCTCACCAGGTTCAGGTGCTAACTATGGCTACACCTTC. Protein: CASSPGSGANYGYTF.

This chain uses TRBV6-6 with TRBJ1-2, with D unresolved. CDR1 is MNHNY, CDR2 SVGAGI, per germline (reference sequence). Trimming removed 2 bases from V and 12 bases from J, with 13 bases in between. The CDR3 runs 12 residues. The CDR3 is CASSYNRAGNTF. As DNA, the CDR3 is TGTGCCAGCAGTTACAACCGTGCTGGGAACACCTTC.

V gene TRBV28 combines with J gene TRBJ2-7; 7 bases are a match to TRBD1. CDR1 and CDR2 from the germline V gene are MDHEN and SYDVKM. Losses at the gene ends were 6 bases for V and 0 bases for J; bases not matched to a gene: 8. The CDR3 is 15 residues long. The CDR3 region has the DNA TGTGCCAGCAGGCTCAGAGGGGGCGCCTCCTACGAGCAGTACTTC. This codes for CASRLRGGASYEQYF.

V gene TRBV28 combines with J gene TRBJ1-2; TRBD1 is a possible D gene (6 bases). CDR3 length: 16 residues. V was trimmed by 5 bases and J by 8 bases, leaving 24 bases between them. Per germline, CDR1 MDHEN and CDR2 SYDVKM. CDR3: CASSPAVVRGAYGYTF. In DNA, the CDR3 is TGTGCCAGCAGTCCGGCGGTGGTGAGGGGGGCGTACGGCTACACCTTC.

CDR3 DNA: TGTGCCAGCAGCCAAGGCAGGGTTGACACTGAAGCTTTCTTT. Translated: CASSQGRVDTEAFF. The V and J genes are TRBV4-2 and TRBJ1-1; D perhaps matches TRBD1 (5 bases). In germline, CDR1 is LGHNA, CDR2 YNFKEQ. Trimming removed 1 base from V and 3 bases from J, with 9 bases in between. The CDR3 is made up of 14 amino acids.

This chain uses TRBV2 with TRBJ1-5, with D possibly being TRBD1 (5 bases). The CDR3 is made up of 13 amino acids. The germline V gene has CDR1 SNHLY and CDR2 FYNNEI. V was pared by 7 bases and J by 4 bases, with 11 bases between. CDR3 bases: TGTGCCAGCACCCGGGACTCTAATCAGCCCCAGCATTTT. It encodes CASTRDSNQPQHF.

V gene TRBV7-3 combines with J gene TRBJ2-1, with D possibly matching TRBD1 (6 bases). The germline gives CDR1 SGHTA, CDR2 FQGTGA. V gave up 5 bases and J gave up 4 bases, with 12 bases separating them. The CDR3 sequence is 14 residues long. CDR3 in DNA: TGTGCCAGCAGCGGGGGCAGTGGGTACAATGAGCAGTTCTTC. It yields the protein CASSGGSGYNEQFF.

This chain uses TRBV28 with TRBJ2-1; D might be TRBD2 (6 bases). From germline, CDR1 is MDHEN and CDR2 SYDVKM. The CDR3 is 18 amino acids. V shed 6 bases and J shed 4 bases, with 25 bases lying between them. The CDR3 loop is CASSPPPYLASKYNEQFF. As DNA, the CDR3 is TGTGCCAGCAGCCCACCCCCGTACCTAGCGAGCAAGTACAATGAGCAGTTCTTC.

The chain recombines TRBV19 with TRBJ1-6, with 10 bases fitting TRBD1. Germline CDR1 LNHDA, CDR2 SQIVND (reference sequence). The CDR3 covers 15 residues. J was trimmed by 10 bases and V by 2 bases; bases with no gene match: 5. In DNA form, the CDR3 reads TGTGCCAGTAGTATATTGACAGGGGGCAGGTCACCCCTCCACTTT. Its translation is CASSILTGGRSPLHF.

In the case of this clone: Germline is not matched at one junction end, which may reflect a read error. The chain employs TRBV15 and TRBJ2-5; 11 positions match TRBD1. Germline V gene data show CDR1 as LNHNV and CDR2 as YYDKDF (reference sequence). This CDR3 is built from 15 residues. This chain's CDR3 is CATSRDRGPQEAQYF. The CDR3 nucleotides read TGTGCCACCAGCAGGGACAGGGGGCCCCAAGAGGCCCAGTACTTC.